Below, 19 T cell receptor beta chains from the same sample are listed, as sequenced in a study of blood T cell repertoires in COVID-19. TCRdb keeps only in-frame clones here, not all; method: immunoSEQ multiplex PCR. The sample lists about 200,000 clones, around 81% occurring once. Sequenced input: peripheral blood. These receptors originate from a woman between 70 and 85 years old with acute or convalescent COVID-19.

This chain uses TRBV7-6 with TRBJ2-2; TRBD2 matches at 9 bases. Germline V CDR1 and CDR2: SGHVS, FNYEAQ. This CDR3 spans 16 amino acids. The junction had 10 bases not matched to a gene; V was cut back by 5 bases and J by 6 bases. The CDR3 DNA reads TGTGCCAGCAGCCCAGAGACTAGCGGCCACCCCGGGGAGCTGTTTTTT. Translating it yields CASSPETSGHPGELFF. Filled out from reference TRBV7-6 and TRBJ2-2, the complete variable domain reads GAGVSQSPRYKVTKRGQDVALRCDPISGHVSLYWYRQALGQGPEFLTYFNYEAQQDKSGLPNDRFSAERPEGSISTLTIQRTEQRDSAMYRCASSPETSGHPGELFFGEGSRLTVL.

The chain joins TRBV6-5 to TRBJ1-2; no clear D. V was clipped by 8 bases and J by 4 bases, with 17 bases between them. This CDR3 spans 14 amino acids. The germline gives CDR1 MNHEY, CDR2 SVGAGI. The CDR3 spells CASLASGRLYGYTF. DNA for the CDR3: TGTGCCAGCCTGGCTTCCGGGAGACTCTATGGCTACACCTTC.

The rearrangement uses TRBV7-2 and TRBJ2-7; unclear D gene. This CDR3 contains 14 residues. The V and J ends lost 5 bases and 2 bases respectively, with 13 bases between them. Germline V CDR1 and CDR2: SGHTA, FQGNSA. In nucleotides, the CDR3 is TGTGCCAGCAGCCCGTCCAGGATTCCCTACGAGCAGTACTTC. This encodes CASSPSRIPYEQYF.

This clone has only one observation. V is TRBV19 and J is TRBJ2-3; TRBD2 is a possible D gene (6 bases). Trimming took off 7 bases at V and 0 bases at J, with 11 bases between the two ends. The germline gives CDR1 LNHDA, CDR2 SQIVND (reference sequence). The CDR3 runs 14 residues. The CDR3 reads CASKTGTSTDTQYF. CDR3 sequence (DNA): TGTGCCAGTAAGACTGGGACTAGCACAGATACGCAGTATTTT.

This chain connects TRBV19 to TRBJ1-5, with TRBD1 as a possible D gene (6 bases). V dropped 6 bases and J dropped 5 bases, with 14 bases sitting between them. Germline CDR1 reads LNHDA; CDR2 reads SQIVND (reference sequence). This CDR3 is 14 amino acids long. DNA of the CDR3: TGTGCCAGTAGCCCAACAGGGAGAGATCAGCCCCAGCATTTT. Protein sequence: CASSPTGRDQPQHF.

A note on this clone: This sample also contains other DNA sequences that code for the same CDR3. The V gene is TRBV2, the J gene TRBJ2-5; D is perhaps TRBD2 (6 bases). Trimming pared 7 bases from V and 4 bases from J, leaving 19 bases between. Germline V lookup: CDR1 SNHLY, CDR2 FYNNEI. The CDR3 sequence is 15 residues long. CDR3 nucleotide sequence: TGTGCCAGCACCCTTACCGGAGGGTACGGAGAGACCCAGTACTTC. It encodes CASTLTGGYGETQYF.

CDR3 sequence reads: CASSFTGDLGNGYTF. The CDR3 coding sequence is TGCGCCAGCAGCTTTACAGGGGACTTAGGCAATGGCTACACCTTC. V is TRBV5-1 and J is TRBJ1-2; 7 nucleotides agree with TRBD1. Germline CDR1 reads SGHRS; CDR2 reads YFSETQ. The CDR3 is 15 residues long. V shed 2 bases and J 6 bases; nucleotides not matched to a gene: 10.

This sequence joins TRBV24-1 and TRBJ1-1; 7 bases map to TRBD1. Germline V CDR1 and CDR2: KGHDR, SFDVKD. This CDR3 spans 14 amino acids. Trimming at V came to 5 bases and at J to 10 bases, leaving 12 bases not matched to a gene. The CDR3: CATSGPTGFSGAFF. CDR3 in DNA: TGTGCCACCAGTGGTCCGACAGGGTTCTCAGGAGCTTTCTTT.

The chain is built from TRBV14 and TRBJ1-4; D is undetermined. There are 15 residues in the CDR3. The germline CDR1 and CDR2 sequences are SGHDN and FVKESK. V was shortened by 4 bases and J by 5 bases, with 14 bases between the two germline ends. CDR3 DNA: TGTGCCAGCAGCCCCGGAGATGGTGGCAATGAAAAACTGTTTTTT. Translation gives CASSPGDGGNEKLFF.

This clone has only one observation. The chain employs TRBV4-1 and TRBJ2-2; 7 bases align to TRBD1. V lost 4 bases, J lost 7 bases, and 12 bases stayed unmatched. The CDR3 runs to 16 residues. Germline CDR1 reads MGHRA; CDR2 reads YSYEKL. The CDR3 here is CASSRWTEGANGELFF. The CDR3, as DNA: TGCGCCAGCAGCCGGTGGACAGAGGGGGCAAACGGGGAGCTGTTTTTT.

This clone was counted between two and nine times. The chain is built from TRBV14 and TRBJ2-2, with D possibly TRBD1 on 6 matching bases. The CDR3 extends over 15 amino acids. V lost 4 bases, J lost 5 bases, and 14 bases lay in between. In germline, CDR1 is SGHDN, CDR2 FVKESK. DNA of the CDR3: TGTGCCAGCAGCCGGAACAGGGCTCTGACCGGGGAGCTGTTTTTT. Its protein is CASSRNRALTGELFF.

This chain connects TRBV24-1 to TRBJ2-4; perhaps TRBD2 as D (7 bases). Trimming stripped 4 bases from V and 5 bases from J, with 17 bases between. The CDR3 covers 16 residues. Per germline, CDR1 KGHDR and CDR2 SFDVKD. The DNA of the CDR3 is TGTGCCACCAGTGACCCAGCTACAGGGAGGGAAAACATTCAGTACTTC. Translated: CATSDPATGRENIQYF.

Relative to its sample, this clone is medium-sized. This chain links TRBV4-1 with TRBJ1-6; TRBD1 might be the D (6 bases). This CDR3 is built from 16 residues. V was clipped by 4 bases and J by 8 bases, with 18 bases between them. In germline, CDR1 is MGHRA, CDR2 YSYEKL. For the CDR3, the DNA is TGCGCCAGCAGCCCTATGGACAGCGACCTCTATTCACCCCTCCACTTT. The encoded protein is CASSPMDSDLYSPLHF.

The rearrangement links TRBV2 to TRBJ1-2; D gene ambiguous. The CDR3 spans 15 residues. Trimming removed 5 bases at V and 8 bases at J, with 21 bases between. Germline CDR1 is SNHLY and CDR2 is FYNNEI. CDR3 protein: CASSLDGNFSGGYTF. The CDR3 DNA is TGTGCCAGCAGTCTCGACGGGAATTTCAGCGGAGGCTACACCTTC. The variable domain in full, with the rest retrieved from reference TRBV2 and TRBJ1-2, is EPEVTQTPSHQVTQMGQEVILRCVPISNHLYFYWYRQILGQKVEFLVSFYNNEISEKSEIFDDQFSVERPDGSNFTLKIRSTKLEDSAMYFCASSLDGNFSGGYTFGSGTRLTVV.

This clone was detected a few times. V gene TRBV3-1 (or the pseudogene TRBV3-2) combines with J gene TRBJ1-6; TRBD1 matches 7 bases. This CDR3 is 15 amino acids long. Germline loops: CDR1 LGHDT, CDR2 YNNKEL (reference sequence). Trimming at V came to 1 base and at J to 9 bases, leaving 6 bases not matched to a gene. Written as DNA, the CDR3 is TGTGCCAGCAGCCAAGTAGTAGGGGGCAGTTCACCCCTCCACTTT. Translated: CASSQVVGGSSPLHF.

CDR3 bases: TGTGCCAGCAGTACCCGGACAGGTCCGGACTATGGCTACACCTTC. It yields the protein CASSTRTGPDYGYTF. The chain employs TRBV27 and TRBJ1-2; 7 bases agree with TRBD1. This CDR3 region has 15 residues. V gave up 5 bases and J gave up 3 bases; unmatched junction bases: 9. Germline-derived CDR1 and CDR2 are MNHEY and SMNVEV (reference sequence).

CDR3 sequence (DNA): TGCGCCAGCAGCTTGGTGCGGGGTTGGGAGCAGTTCTTC. Translated: CASSLVRGWEQFF. This rearrangement joins TRBV5-1 to TRBJ2-1; weak D call: TRBD2 (6 bases). Trimming shortened V by 0 bases and J by 10 bases, and 11 bases separated the two germline ends. The CDR3 is 13 amino acids. The germline V gene encodes CDR1 SGHRS and CDR2 YFSETQ.

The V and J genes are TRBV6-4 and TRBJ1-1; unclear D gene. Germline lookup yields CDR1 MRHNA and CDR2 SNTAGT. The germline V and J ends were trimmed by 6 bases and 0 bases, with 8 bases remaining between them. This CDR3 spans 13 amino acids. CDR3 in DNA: TGTGCCAGCAGGATAAGCGTGAACACTGAAGCTTTCTTT. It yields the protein CASRISVNTEAFF.

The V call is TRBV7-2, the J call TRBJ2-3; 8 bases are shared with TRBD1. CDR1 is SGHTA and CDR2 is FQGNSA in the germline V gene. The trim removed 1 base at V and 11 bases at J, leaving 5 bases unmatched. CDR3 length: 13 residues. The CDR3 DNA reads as TGTGCCAGCAGCTTAGACCCAGGGACAGGGCAGTATTTT. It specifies CASSLDPGTGQYF.